Listed below are T cell receptor beta chains from one sample, sequenced in a study of Ad26.COV2.S vaccination and SARS-CoV-2 variants. Sequencing used immunoSEQ multiplex PCR; TCRdb keeps in-frame clones, though not all of them. The table shows roughly 680,000 clones, with around 90% occurring only once. The source was peripheral blood, collected in a trial of Ad26.COV2.S vaccine versus placebo. The receptors were sampled from a person between 18 and 59 years old who received the Ad26.COV2.S COVID-19 vaccine or a placebo. Both conserved end residues are part of each CDR3. D genes are given only for firm matches. The size of a clone is reported for some rows only, either as once, few or many, or as a class for expanded clones.

V gene	J gene	D gene	clone size	CDR3 protein	CDR3 DNA
TRBV2	TRBJ2-7	NA	NA	CASSDFLTDRTEQYF	TGTGCCAGCAGTGATTTCCTGACAGACAGGACCGAGCAGTACTTC
TRBV7-2	TRBJ1-4	NA	NA	CASSPSGLTNEKLFF	TGTGCCAGCAGCCCATCAGGATTGACTAATGAAAAACTGTTTTTT
TRBV9	TRBJ2-1	NA	once	CASSAQVGHYNEQFF	TGTGCCAGCAGCGCACAAGTCGGACATTACAATGAGCAGTTCTTC
TRBV5-1	TRBJ2-3	TRBD2	NA	CASRQRETDTQYF	TGCGCCAGCAGGCAGCGGGAGACAGATACGCAGTATTTT
TRBV20-1	TRBJ1-1	NA	NA	CSAPKAEEAFF	TGCAGTGCCCCAAAGGCGGAAGAAGCTTTCTTT
TRBV11-3	TRBJ2-3	NA	NA	CASSEMGTDTQYF	TGTGCCAGCAGCGAAATGGGTACAGATACGCAGTATTTT
TRBV6-5	TRBJ2-7	TRBD1	NA	CASSLGQGDYEQYF	TGTGCCAGCAGTTTGGGACAGGGGGACTACGAGCAGTACTTC
TRBV11-1	TRBJ2-7	TRBD1	NA	CASTETGVQNEQYF	TGTGCCAGCACCGAGACAGGGGTCCAGAACGAGCAGTACTTC
TRBV5-4	TRBJ1-2	NA	NA	CASSPWTASGYGYTF	TGTGCCAGCAGCCCCTGGACAGCCTCTGGGTATGGCTACACCTTC
TRBV4-2	TRBJ2-3	TRBD2	NA	CASSLGTSGFTDTQYF	TGTGCCAGCAGCCTCGGGACTAGCGGGTTCACAGATACGCAGTATTTT
TRBV5-4	TRBJ2-1	NA	NA	CASSIGPEQFF	TGTGCCAGCAGCATTGGACCTGAGCAGTTCTTC
TRBV13	TRBJ2-5	TRBD2	NA	CASSPVSTSGGETQYF	TGTGCCAGCAGCCCCGTATCCACTAGCGGGGGGGAGACCCAGTACTTC
TRBV7-9	TRBJ1-2	NA	NA	CASSNYEPTNGYTF	TGTGCCAGCAGCAACTACGAACCGACTAATGGCTACACCTTC
TRBV7-2	TRBJ2-3	TRBD2	NA	CASSLVKGGRVDTQYF	TGTGCCAGCAGCTTAGTTAAGGGCGGGAGAGTAGATACGCAGTATTTT
TRBV25-1	TRBJ1-1	NA	NA	CASSAIGKNTEAFF	TGTGCCAGCAGTGCGATTGGGAAGAACACTGAAGCTTTCTTT
TRBV6-5	TRBJ2-5	NA	NA	CASSYGEGGETQYF	TGTGCCAGCAGTTACGGGGAGGGGGGAGAGACCCAGTACTTC
TRBV6-6	TRBJ2-2	NA	NA	CASSLPVQPTGELFF	TGTGCCAGCAGTTTGCCGGTGCAGCCCACCGGGGAGCTGTTTTTT
TRBV7-8	TRBJ2-1	TRBD2	NA	CASSPSGGAGEQFF	TGTGCCAGCAGCCCAAGCGGGGGGGCTGGTGAGCAGTTCTTC
TRBV3-1/TRBV3-2	TRBJ1-2	NA	NA	CASRWSVGQSTNYGYTF	TGTGCCAGCAGGTGGTCGGTAGGACAGTCCACTAACTATGGCTACACCTTC
TRBV7-9	TRBJ2-3	NA	NA	CASSFGGWGTDTQYF	TGTGCCAGCAGCTTTGGGGGATGGGGCACAGATACGCAGTATTTT